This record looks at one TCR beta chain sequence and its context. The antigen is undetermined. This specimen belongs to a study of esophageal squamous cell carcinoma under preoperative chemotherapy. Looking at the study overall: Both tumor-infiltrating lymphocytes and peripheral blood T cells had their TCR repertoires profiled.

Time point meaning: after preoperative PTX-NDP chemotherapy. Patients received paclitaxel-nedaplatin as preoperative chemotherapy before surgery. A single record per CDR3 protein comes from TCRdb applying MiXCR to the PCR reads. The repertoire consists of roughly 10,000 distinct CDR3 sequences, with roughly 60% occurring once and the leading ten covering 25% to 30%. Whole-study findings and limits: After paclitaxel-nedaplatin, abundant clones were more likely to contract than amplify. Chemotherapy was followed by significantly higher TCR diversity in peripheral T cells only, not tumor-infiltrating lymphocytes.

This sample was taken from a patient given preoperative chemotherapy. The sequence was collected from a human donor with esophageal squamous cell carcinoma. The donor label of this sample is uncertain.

The DNA of the CDR3 is TGTGCCACCCTAACCGATGGCAGGAACACCGGGGAGCTGTTTTTT. Its translation is CATLTDGRNTGELFF. The rearrangement uses TRBV12-3 or TRBV12-4 and TRBJ2-2; the D is unclear. The V gene lost 10 bases and the J gene lost 1 base, with 16 bases spanning the gap. This CDR3 contains 15 residues.